Presented here are 23 T cell receptor beta chains from one specimen sequenced in a study of B cell selection in AIRE deficiency. Sorted regulatory T cells were CD4-positive, CD25-high and CD127-low or negative. Produced via immunoSEQ multiplex PCR; TCRdb's table is partial and in-frame only. In the table there are around 26,000 clones, around 92% of which are singletons. The material sequenced was CD4+CD25+ Tregs sorted from PBMCs. These receptors originate from a human donor in good health.

The rearrangement links TRBV5-4 to TRBJ2-7; 10 positions match TRBD1. CDR3 length equals 15 residues. V shed 4 bases, J shed 4 bases, and the junction held 8 bases outside the gene matches. In germline, CDR1 is SGHNT, CDR2 YYREEE (reference sequence). The CDR3 DNA follows: TGTGCCAGCAGCCCCCCGGGACAGGGGTGGTACGAGCAGTACTTC. This sequence encodes CASSPPGQGWYEQYF.

This sequence joins TRBV9 and TRBJ1-1; D might be TRBD1 (6 bases). The length of the CDR3 is 17 residues. V shed 0 bases and J shed 1 base, with 16 bases lying between them. CDR1 and CDR2 (germline): SGDLS, YYNGEE. The CDR3 coding sequence is TGTGCCAGCAGCGTAGGAATCCGGGGGCGCACGAACACTGAAGCTTTCTTT. Residues: CASSVGIRGRTNTEAFF.

The J gene is TRBJ2-1, the V gene TRBV5-1, with 8 bases fitting TRBD1. V gave up 0 bases and J gave up 8 bases; unmatched junction bases: 10. The CDR3 has 16 amino acids. The germline V gene has CDR1 SGHRS and CDR2 YFSETQ. Here the CDR3 reads CASSLAVGQGAYEQFF. CDR3 bases: TGCGCCAGCAGCTTGGCCGTGGGGCAGGGGGCTTATGAGCAGTTCTTC.

The V and J genes are TRBV7-9 and TRBJ1-1; D is possibly TRBD1 (5 bases). V shed 4 bases and J shed 10 bases, with 16 bases lying between them. In germline, CDR1 is SEHNR, CDR2 FQNEAQ (reference sequence). The CDR3 has 13 amino acids. The CDR3 bases are TGTGCCAGCAGCTCGATGGCTTTGGGGGGAGCTTTCTTT. It translates to CASSSMALGGAFF.

J is TRBJ1-5 and V is TRBV19; 8 bases align to TRBD1. The CDR3 runs to 16 residues. CDR1 is LNHDA and CDR2 is SQIVND in the germline V gene (reference sequence). The trim removed 3 bases at V and 10 bases at J, leaving 14 bases unmatched. The DNA of the CDR3 is TGTGCCAGTAGTATTGAGGGACAGGCCCCCACAGAACCCCAGCATTTT. This translates into CASSIEGQAPTEPQHF.

This chain uses TRBV5-5 with TRBJ1-1, with D possibly being TRBD1 (5 bases). The CDR3 is 14 residues long. Trimming took off 6 bases at V and 4 bases at J, with 16 bases between the two ends. Germline CDR1 and CDR2: SGHKS and YYEKEE (reference sequence). CDR3 coding DNA: TGTGCCAGCATCCGGTGGAGGGGAGGCACTGAAGCTTTCTTT. This codes for CASIRWRGGTEAFF.

The chain combines TRBV9 with TRBJ2-3, with 7 positions matching TRBD2. Germline V CDR1 and CDR2: SGDLS, YYNGEE. Trimming at V came to 0 bases and at J to 0 bases, leaving 4 bases not matched to a gene. The CDR3 covers 16 residues. CDR3 DNA: TGTGCCAGCAGCGTAGACTGGCGGGGGAGCACAGATACGCAGTATTTT. It specifies CASSVDWRGSTDTQYF.

Only one count was recorded for this clone. This sequence joins TRBV4-3 and TRBJ2-1, with 8 nucleotides matching TRBD2. The CDR3 has 16 residues. V was clipped by 4 bases and J by 4 bases; unmatched bases: 9. Germline assignment: CDR1 LGHNA and CDR2 YSLEER. CDR3 DNA: TGCGCCAGCAGCCTCCTGTTAGCGGGATCTTACAATGAGCAGTTCTTC. It yields the protein CASSLLLAGSYNEQFF.

The chain recombines TRBV5-1 with TRBJ1-1; no reliable D call. The CDR3 extends over 14 amino acids. Trimming stripped 4 bases from V and 4 bases from J, with 14 bases between. Germline V gene sequence: CDR1 SGHRS, CDR2 YFSETQ. In nucleotides, the CDR3 is TGCGCCAGCAGCACCCGACTCGTCGGCACTGAAGCTTTCTTT. Translated, it gives CASSTRLVGTEAFF.

The chain combines TRBV6-5 with TRBJ1-2; D not certain. V lost 10 bases and J lost 4, with 16 bases in between. CDR3 length: 13 residues. CDR1 and CDR2 (germline): MNHEY, SVGAGI. CDR3 coding DNA: TGTGCCACCACTGGGTCACTGCGCTATGGCTACACCTTC. Protein product: CATTGSLRYGYTF.

J is TRBJ2-1 and V is TRBV5-1; D could derive from TRBD1 or TRBD2 (5 bases each). This CDR3 has 15 amino acids. V was cut by 1 base and J by 5 bases, with 13 bases left in between. Germline V lookup: CDR1 SGHRS, CDR2 YFSETQ. This CDR3 is CASSLNWDLNNEQFF. The CDR3 DNA follows: TGCGCCAGCAGCTTGAATTGGGACCTTAACAATGAGCAGTTCTTC.

The CDR3 DNA reads TGTGCCAGCAGCCAAAGCTCTGGGGCCAACGTCCTGACTTTC. The encoded protein is CASSQSSGANVLTF. V and J are TRBV6-6 and TRBJ2-6; no clear D. With 6 bases removed from V and 0 bases from J, the gap between germline ends came to 6 bases. This CDR3 contains 14 residues. Germline CDR1 and CDR2: MNHNY and SVGAGI (reference sequence).

A single count supports this clone. J is TRBJ1-6 and V is TRBV19; D gene unclear. V was trimmed by 4 bases and J by 0 bases, leaving 10 bases between them. Germline-derived CDR1 and CDR2 are LNHDA and SQIVND (reference sequence). The CDR3 is 16 residues long. The CDR3 DNA sequence: TGTGCCAGTAGTAATTCCCTCGGCTCCTATAATTCACCCCTCCACTTT. It codes for CASSNSLGSYNSPLHF.

The chain has TRBV19 and TRBJ2-1, with TRBD1 matching over 10 bases. V gave up 5 bases and J gave up 8 bases; unmatched junction bases: 9. The CDR3 extends over 15 amino acids. Germline V gene data show CDR1 as LNHDA and CDR2 as SQIVND (reference sequence). CDR3 loop: CASSFPTGGKDEQFF. As DNA, the CDR3 is TGTGCCAGTAGTTTTCCGACAGGGGGCAAGGATGAGCAGTTCTTC.

The J gene is TRBJ2-2, the V gene TRBV5-1; 8 bases are a match to TRBD2. V lost 2 bases, J lost 1 base, and 1 base stayed unmatched. The CDR3 is 15 residues long. CDR1 is SGHRS, CDR2 YFSETQ, per germline. CDR3 in amino acids: CASSFSGMNTGELFF. CDR3 DNA: TGCGCCAGCAGCTTTAGCGGGATGAACACCGGGGAGCTGTTTTTT.

The chain recombines TRBV29-1 with TRBJ2-3, with 8 positions matching TRBD1. V shed 3 bases and J 3 bases; nucleotides not matched to a gene: 8. Germline CDR1 SQVTM, CDR2 ANQGSEA. This CDR3 comprises 15 residues. CDR3 protein: CSVDRTGGGTDTQYF. The DNA of the CDR3 is TGCAGCGTTGATCGTACAGGGGGAGGAACAGATACGCAGTATTTT.

The chain combines TRBV7-9 with TRBJ1-1, with D hard to call. Trimming took off 2 bases at V and 1 base at J, with 5 bases between the two ends. CDR3 length equals 13 residues. CDR1 is SEHNR and CDR2 is FQNEAQ in the germline V gene (reference sequence). The CDR3 region is CASSLRSNTEAFF. DNA for the CDR3: TGTGCCAGCAGCTTAAGATCGAACACTGAAGCTTTCTTT.

The genes are TRBV28 and TRBJ2-5; weak D call: TRBD2 (6 bases). CDR3 length: 16 amino acids. CDR1 is MDHEN and CDR2 is SYDVKM in the germline V gene. V dropped 1 base and J dropped 1 base, with 13 bases sitting between them. CDR3 sequence reads: CASSLYGGFTQETQYF. The CDR3 DNA is TGTGCCAGCAGTTTATACGGGGGATTCACCCAAGAGACCCAGTACTTC. The whole variable domain, filled in from reference TRBV28 and TRBJ2-5, reads DVKVTQSSRYLVKRTGEKVFLECVQDMDHENMFWYRQDPGLGLRLIYFSYDVKMKEKGDIPEGYSVSREKKERFSLILESASTNQTSMYLCASSLYGGFTQETQYFGPGTRLLVL.

The chain employs TRBV2 and TRBJ2-1; 10 positions agree with TRBD2. This CDR3 contains 14 residues. J lost 6 bases, V lost 2 bases, and 1 base had no gene match. Germline CDR1 is SNHLY and CDR2 is FYNNEI. In DNA, the CDR3 is TGTGCCAGCAGTGAAAGCGGGGGGGCCAATGAGCAGTTCTTC. The encoded protein is CASSESGGANEQFF.

In this sample, this clone turned up once. The chain uses TRBV29-1 and TRBJ1-1; D uncertain. The CDR3 spans 12 residues. Trimming took 3 bases from V and 4 from J, leaving 9 bases between them. Germline CDR1 reads SQVTM; CDR2 reads ANQGSEA. The CDR3 nucleotides are TGCAGCGTTGACAGTGCTGGCACTGAAGCTTTCTTT. Translating it yields CSVDSAGTEAFF. Combining the CDR3 with reference TRBV29-1 and TRBJ1-1 gives the whole variable domain SAVISQKPSRDICQRGTSLTIQCQVDSQVTMMFWYRQQPGQSLTLIATANQGSEATYESGFVIDKFPISRPNLTFSTLTVSNMSPEDSSIYLCSVDSAGTEAFFGQGTRLTVV.

The chain employs TRBV7-3 and TRBJ1-2, with D possibly TRBD1 on 6 matching bases. Trimming pared 6 bases from V and 7 bases from J, leaving 15 bases between. Germline CDR1 is SGHTA and CDR2 is FQGTGA. The CDR3 spans 13 residues. The CDR3 coding sequence is TGTGCCAGCAGTTCACAACAGGGTTTTGGCTACACCTTC. This codes for CASSSQQGFGYTF.

The J gene is TRBJ1-5, the V gene TRBV27; 8 bases agree with TRBD1. Losses at the gene ends were 5 bases for V and 6 bases for J; bases not matched to a gene: 9. Germline lookup yields CDR1 MNHEY and CDR2 SMNVEV (reference sequence). This CDR3 has 15 amino acids. The CDR3 DNA reads TGTGCCAGCAGTCCCCAGGGGGCGCCGGGTCAGCCCCAGCATTTT. Its protein product is CASSPQGAPGQPQHF.

V usage is TRBV5-1 and J usage is TRBJ1-3, with 9 bases identical to TRBD1. Germline CDR1 reads SGHRS; CDR2 reads YFSETQ. After removal of 4 bases from V and 4 bases from J, the junction contained 6 bases not matched to a gene. The CDR3 is 15 amino acids. CDR3 amino acids: CASSAGTGLGNTIYF. The CDR3 DNA sequence: TGCGCCAGCAGCGCCGGGACAGGGTTAGGAAACACCATATATTTT.